This is a list of T cell receptor beta chains from one sample in a study of blood T cell repertoires in COVID-19. TCRdb keeps only in-frame clones here, not all; method: immunoSEQ multiplex PCR. The sample holds a few hundred thousand clones, roughly 90% seen once. Material: PBMCs or T cells enriched from blood (not recorded which). Receptors originate from a woman aged 35 to 49 who had recovered from COVID-19. Both conserved end residues are part of each CDR3. Each record gives: J gene, V gene, clone size, D gene, CDR3 DNA, CDR3 protein. D genes are given only for firm matches. Rows give clone size only sometimes, using once, few, many, or a class for an expanded clone.

TRBJ2-1,TRBV7-9,-,-,TGTGCCAGCAGCTTGCTTAGCGATGAGCAGTTCTTC,CASSLLSDEQFF
TRBJ1-1,TRBV5-8,-,-,TGTGCCAGCAGCTTGGCGTTGACAGTTAACACTGAAGCTTTCTTT,CASSLALTVNTEAFF
TRBJ1-3,TRBV11-2,-,-,TGTGCCAGCAGCTTAGTAACGGGAAGCTCTGGAAACACCATATATTTT,CASSLVTGSSGNTIYF
TRBJ1-1,TRBV5-1,few,-,TGCGCCAGCCTTCCGGGGTCCACGATGAACACTGAAGCTTTCTTT,CASLPGSTMNTEAFF
TRBJ1-5,TRBV27,-,TRBD1,TGTGCCAGCAGTTCGTTGGACAGGGCTGGTCGACAGCCCCAGCATTTT,CASSSLDRAGRQPQHF
TRBJ2-3,TRBV4-3,-,-,TGCGCCAGCAGCCTAGCATATAGGACAGATACGCAGTATTTT,CASSLAYRTDTQYF
TRBJ2-7,TRBV12-3/TRBV12-4,-,-,TGTGCCAGCAGTTCAGGGGGGCGGTACGAGCAGTACTTC,CASSSGGRYEQYF
TRBJ2-7,TRBV19,-,-,TGTGCCAGTAGTATAAGACAGGAGACTTACTACGAGCAGTACTTC,CASSIRQETYYEQYF
TRBJ2-5,TRBV15,-,TRBD2,TGTGCCACCAGCTATAGCGGGATGAAAGAGACCCAGTACTTC,CATSYSGMKETQYF
TRBJ2-6,TRBV5-6,-,-,TGTGCCAGCAGCTTGGGAGGAGTGACTGGGGCCAACGTCCTGACTTTC,CASSLGGVTGANVLTF
TRBJ2-7,TRBV5-8,-,TRBD1,TGTGCCAGCAGGGGGACAGTGATCTCCTACGAGCAGTACTTC,CASRGTVISYEQYF
TRBJ1-6,TRBV29-1,-,-,TGCAGCGTTGAAGATCGGGGTCAGTATAATTCACCCCTCCACTTT,CSVEDRGQYNSPLHF
TRBJ1-1,TRBV11-3,-,TRBD1,TGTGCCAGCAGCAATACAGGGGGCACTGAAGCTTTCTTT,CASSNTGGTEAFF
TRBJ1-2,TRBV6-5,-,-,TGTGCCAGCAGTTACGACAGCTCCCCCACCAATGGCTACACCTTC,CASSYDSSPTNGYTF
TRBJ1-1,TRBV5-5,-,TRBD1,TGTGCCAGCAGCAGCGGACAGGGGGGTAGCACTGAAGCTTTCTTT,CASSSGQGGSTEAFF
TRBJ1-3,TRBV12-5,-,-,TGTGCTAGTGGTTTTATGAACACCATATATTTT,CASGFMNTIYF
TRBJ2-3,TRBV4-2,once,TRBD2,TGTGCCAGCAGCCAATCCGGACTAGCGGGTGGGGATACGCAGTATTTT,CASSQSGLAGGDTQYF
TRBJ1-1,TRBV6-5,-,-,TGTGCCAGCAGAGGTACAGGGATCACTGAAGCTTTCTTT,CASRGTGITEAFF
TRBJ2-7,TRBV5-1,-,TRBD1,TGCGCCAGCAGCTTGGCCAGTGACAGGGGTTACGAGCAGTACTTC,CASSLASDRGYEQYF
TRBJ2-7,TRBV10-2,-,TRBD2,TGCGCCAGCAGACTGGGGACTAGCGGGCCCTACGAGCAGTACTTC,CASRLGTSGPYEQYF
TRBJ2-4,TRBV19,-,TRBD1,TGTGCCAGTAGTATAGATTTAGACAGGGGAGGCATTCAGTACTTC,CASSIDLDRGGIQYF
TRBJ2-7,TRBV6-1,-,TRBD1,TGTGCCAGCAGTGAAGCAGAAATCGGGACAGGGGACTACGAGCAGTACTTC,CASSEAEIGTGDYEQYF
TRBJ1-3,TRBV19,-,-,TGTGCCAGTAGGACCCTTGGGAGCTCTGGAAACACCATATATTTT,CASRTLGSSGNTIYF
TRBJ1-5,TRBV19,-,TRBD1,TGTGCCAGTAGTATAGGGACAGGGGGCGATCAGCCCCAGCATTTT,CASSIGTGGDQPQHF
TRBJ2-1,TRBV9,-,TRBD2,TGTGCCAGCAGCGTAGTTCCGGCGGGAGGCCTCAATGAGCAGTTCTTC,CASSVVPAGGLNEQFF
TRBJ1-5,TRBV5-4,-,-,TGTGCTTGGGGGGGAAGCAATCAGCCCCAGCATTTT,CAWGGSNQPQHF
TRBJ1-1,TRBV11-3,-,-,TGTGCCAGCAGCCAGGACACCAACACTGAAGCTTTCTTT,CASSQDTNTEAFF
TRBJ1-3,TRBV4-2,-,-,TGTGCCAGCAGCCAAACCGCTGGCGAGGGCCCTGGAAACACCATATATTTT,CASSQTAGEGPGNTIYF
TRBJ1-1,TRBV18,once,-,TGTGCCAGCTCACCGTTCGCCAGGGACACTGAAGCTTTCTTT,CASSPFARDTEAFF
TRBJ1-2,TRBV5-3,-,TRBD1,TGTGCCAGAAGCTTGGTCCCTCGGACAGGGGGCGATGGCTACACCTTC,CARSLVPRTGGDGYTF
TRBJ2-3,TRBV7-2,-,-,TGTGCCAGCAGCTTAAGTACTAGCTCCTACACAGATACGCAGTATTTT,CASSLSTSSYTDTQYF
TRBJ1-1,TRBV7-9,-,TRBD1,TGTGCCAGCAGCTTAGAGACCACAGGGGGCACTGAAGCTTTCTTT,CASSLETTGGTEAFF
TRBJ2-7,TRBV13,-,-,TGTGCCAGCAGCGATAGCGGACCCTACGAGCAGTACTTC,CASSDSGPYEQYF
TRBJ2-7,TRBV27,-,-,TGTGCCAGCAGCACCTTAGGACAGTCCTACGAGCAGTACTTC,CASSTLGQSYEQYF
TRBJ2-7,TRBV5-1,-,TRBD2,TGCGCCAGCAGCTTGGGGACTAGCGGGAGCTCCTACGAGCAGTACTTC,CASSLGTSGSSYEQYF
TRBJ2-7,TRBV7-9,-,TRBD1,TGTGCCAGCAGCTTGGCACAGGGGGGAGGCGAGCAGTACTTC,CASSLAQGGGEQYF
TRBJ2-3,TRBV19,-,TRBD1,TGTGCCAGTAGCCGGACAGGGCGTACTGATACGCAGTATTTT,CASSRTGRTDTQYF